What follows describes a single TCR beta chain. Its antigen is currently unknown. The data are from a study of CD8+ T cells in alopecia areata. The study, taken as a whole, reports: Scalp clonality and expanded CD8+ clones among the top 100 were significantly decreased by tofacitinib. Besides other cells, scalp samples also yield sequences of resident alphabeta T cells from normal skin. Normal scalp showed lower clonality than lesional scalp, especially alopecia totalis/universalis.

The V gene lost 0 bases and the J gene lost 6 bases, with 11 bases spanning the gap. The CDR3 loop spans 15 amino acids. Germline CDR1 LGHNA, CDR2 YSLEER. Reverse transcribed after extraction, RNA yielded cDNA as the sequencing template. Data came from immunoSEQ multiplex PCR; TCRdb stores just in-frame clones and leaves some out. The sample carries roughly 40,000 clones, just under 95% recorded once. Documented treatment: oral pan-JAK inhibitor, 5-10 mg twice daily. Investigators sorted PBMCs to obtain both CD4+ and CD8+ T cells. The rearrangement uses TRBV4-3 and TRBJ2-2; D remains unclear. This TCR was sampled from a human donor with alopecia areata. The sample in question was CD8+ T cells sorted from blood, obtained at week 24, from a patient treated with tofacitinib. As DNA, the CDR3 is TGCGCCAGCAGCCAAGATAGAAATTTTCCCGGGGAGCTGTTTTTT. This translates into CASSQDRNFPGELFF.